This T cell receptor (beta chain) came from a study of T cell responses to AZD1222 COVID-19 vaccine. Whole-study findings and limits: With dominance at 160-218 and 743-854, vaccine-associated CD4 TCRs spanned spike.

V was shortened by 3 bases and J by 2 bases, with 15 bases between the two germline ends. Germline assignment: CDR1 SGHNT and CDR2 YYREEE (reference sequence). CDR3 size: 15 residues. The protocol was immunoSEQ multiplex PCR, while the TCRdb copy is restricted to in-frame clones and leaves out a portion. Among tens of thousands of clones listed, around 88% were seen once. In the case of this clone: Its antigen remains unknown.

V usage is TRBV5-4 and J usage is TRBJ2-7; a weak D match, TRBD1 (5 bases). The sequence was obtained from an adult who received the AZD1222 COVID-19 vaccine. The material was peripheral blood, obtained 28 days after the second AZD1222 dose. CDR3 protein: CASSSEAGNTYEQYF. In DNA, the CDR3 is TGTGCCAGCAGCTCCGAGGCAGGGAATACCTACGAGCAGTACTTC.